These T cell receptor beta chains were read from a single sample in a study of CD8+ T cells in alopecia areata. Measured with immunoSEQ multiplex PCR; TCRdb has only the in-frame clones, and not every one. The data contain about 90,000 clones, about 44% of them singletons. The sample was CD8+ T cells sorted from blood, taken at week 24, from a patient treated with tofacitinib. These receptors were obtained from a human donor with alopecia areata. Both conserved end residues are part of each CDR3. Fields, in order: J gene, clone size, D gene, CDR3 length, V gene, CDR3 protein, CDR3 DNA. A D gene is named only where the DNA matches it firmly. Part of the rows lack a size; the others show once, few, many or a class for expanded clones.

TRBJ2-7,-,TRBD2,13,TRBV7-9,CASRTSSNYEQYF,TGTGCCAGCAGGACTAGCAGTAATTACGAGCAGTACTTC
TRBJ2-5,-,TRBD2,16,TRBV7-2,CASSPRDYGPQETQYF,TGTGCCAGCAGCCCTCGGGACTACGGACCTCAAGAGACCCAGTACTTC
TRBJ2-1,-,-,12,TRBV5-1,CASSLYPGEQFF,TGCGCCAGCAGCTTGTACCCCGGTGAGCAGTTCTTC
TRBJ2-7,-,TRBD1,14,TRBV5-1,CASSLGTGGYEQYF,TGCGCCAGCAGCTTAGGGACAGGGGGCTACGAGCAGTACTTC
TRBJ2-1,-,TRBD2,15,TRBV5-1,CASSFSGRAVDEQFF,TGCGCCAGCAGCTTTAGCGGGAGGGCCGTCGATGAGCAGTTCTTC
TRBJ1-2,-,-,17,TRBV9,CASSNPHREGLDYGYTF,TGTGCCAGCAGCAACCCCCATCGAGAGGGTTTAGACTATGGCTACACCTTC
TRBJ2-2,few,TRBD2,15,TRBV2,CASRAGVAKVGELFF,TGTGCCAGCAGGGCGGGGGTCGCGAAGGTCGGGGAGCTGTTTTTT
TRBJ2-3,-,-,13,TRBV9,CASSVGQVRTQYF,TGTGCCAGCAGCGTAGGACAGGTACGAACGCAGTATTTT
TRBJ2-1,-,TRBD2,15,TRBV7-8,CASSYTRLAGNEQFF,TGTGCCAGCAGCTACACGCGACTAGCGGGCAATGAGCAGTTCTTC
TRBJ1-1,few,-,13,TRBV28,CATLYRAGTEAFF,TGTGCCACACTATACAGGGCTGGGACTGAAGCTTTCTTT
TRBJ1-2,-,-,13,TRBV7-9,CASPSSGAEGYTF,TGTGCCAGCCCGTCTAGCGGGGCCGAGGGCTACACCTTC
TRBJ2-1,-,TRBD2,13,TRBV7-9,CASSDGTSNEQFF,TGTGCCAGCAGCGACGGGACTAGCAATGAGCAGTTCTTC
TRBJ2-1,-,-,16,TRBV10-3,CAIAGAEERGGNEQFF,TGTGCCATCGCAGGGGCGGAGGAGAGGGGAGGGAATGAGCAGTTCTTC
TRBJ2-3,-,-,19,TRBV29-1,CSALTQGVLAGRRADTQYF,TGCAGCGCCTTGACACAGGGGGTGTTAGCGGGAAGGAGGGCAGATACGCAGTATTTT
TRBJ2-7,-,TRBD2,15,TRBV30,CAWSGPREGIYEQYF,TGTGCCTGGAGTGGCCCCCGGGAGGGAATCTACGAGCAGTACTTC
TRBJ1-1,few,-,11,TRBV6-1,CASSWNTEAFF,TGTGCCAGCAGTTGGAACACTGAAGCTTTCTTT
TRBJ2-1,few,-,10,TRBV7-9,CASSYNEQFF,TGTGCCAGCAGCTACAATGAGCAGTTCTTC
TRBJ1-4,-,-,13,TRBV29-1,CSVWVGTNEKLFF,TGCAGCGTTTGGGTAGGGACTAATGAAAAACTGTTTTTT
TRBJ2-3,-,TRBD1,14,TRBV6-5,CASSPGQYTDTQYF,TGTGCCAGCAGCCCGGGACAGTACACAGATACGCAGTATTTT
TRBJ2-1,-,TRBD2,16,TRBV27,CASTFRGGNSYNEQFF,TGTGCCAGCACCTTCCGCGGGGGAAACTCCTACAATGAGCAGTTCTTC
TRBJ2-7,few,TRBD2,14,TRBV2,CASSSSREIDEQYF,TGTGCCAGCAGTTCCTCGCGGGAGATAGACGAGCAGTACTTC
TRBJ2-2,-,TRBD2,17,TRBV4-1,CASSTPGGASNTGELFF,TGCGCCAGCAGCACCCCCGGGGGGGCCTCGAACACCGGGGAGCTGTTTTTT
TRBJ1-1,few,-,13,TRBV7-2,CASSRWGANEAFF,TGTGCCAGCAGTAGATGGGGGGCAAATGAAGCTTTCTTT
TRBJ2-5,few,TRBD1,13,TRBV29-1,CSVFGQGSETQYF,TGCAGCGTTTTTGGACAGGGGTCAGAGACCCAGTACTTC
TRBJ2-6,few,-,12,TRBV29-1,CSCRTGANVLTF,TGCAGTTGTCGGACCGGGGCCAACGTCCTGACTTTC
TRBJ2-7,-,-,16,TRBV11-2,CASSLGLATSSYEQYF,TGTGCCAGCAGCTTAGGGCTAGCGACGAGCTCCTACGAGCAGTACTTC
TRBJ2-7,few,TRBD1,14,TRBV7-2,CASSMTGSTYEQYF,TGTGCCAGCAGCATGACAGGGAGTACCTACGAGCAGTACTTC
TRBJ2-7,few,TRBD1,17,TRBV27,CASSPLQGARGSYEQYF,TGTGCCAGCAGCCCTCTACAGGGGGCAAGGGGTTCCTACGAGCAGTACTTC
TRBJ2-2,few,-,13,TRBV7-7,CASSMGGSGELFF,TGTGCCAGCAGCATGGGGGGTTCCGGGGAGCTGTTTTTT
TRBJ2-7,-,TRBD2,21,TRBV4-3,CASSQVAGTSGRLPRGYEQYF,TGCGCCAGCAGCCAAGTGGCAGGGACTAGCGGACGCCTCCCAAGGGGCTACGAGCAGTACTTC
TRBJ1-5,many,-,15,TRBV28,CASSLPGGSNQPQHF,TGTGCCAGCAGCCTCCCTGGGGGTAGCAATCAGCCCCAGCATTTT
TRBJ2-7,-,TRBD2,14,TRBV27,CASSFGGLDYEQYF,TGTGCCAGCAGTTTTGGGGGACTAGACTACGAGCAGTACTTC
TRBJ2-7,-,-,14,TRBV19,CASSRLQGPYEQYF,TGTGCCAGTAGTAGGCTGCAGGGACCCTACGAGCAGTACTTC
TRBJ1-2,-,-,13,TRBV6-1,CASSDRSYNGYTF,TGTGCCAGCAGTGACAGGTCCTATAATGGCTACACCTTC
TRBJ2-7,few,-,16,TRBV27,CASSDLEYNIPGEQYF,TGTGCCAGCAGTGACCTCGAATACAACATACCTGGTGAGCAGTACTTC
TRBJ2-1,few,TRBD2,14,TRBV29-1,CSVDGLAGHNEQFF,TGCAGCGTGGACGGACTAGCCGGACACAATGAGCAGTTCTTC
TRBJ2-7,-,-,16,TRBV27,CASSLEAADSSGEQYF,TGTGCCAGCAGTTTAGAAGCGGCAGATTCGTCGGGGGAGCAGTACTTC
TRBJ2-7,-,-,15,TRBV30,CAWSVRAPGSYEQYF,TGTGCCTGGAGTGTACGAGCTCCGGGCTCCTACGAGCAGTACTTC
TRBJ2-5,few,-,13,TRBV30,CAWSSRTGETQYF,TGTGCCTGGAGTTCCAGGACCGGAGAGACCCAGTACTTC